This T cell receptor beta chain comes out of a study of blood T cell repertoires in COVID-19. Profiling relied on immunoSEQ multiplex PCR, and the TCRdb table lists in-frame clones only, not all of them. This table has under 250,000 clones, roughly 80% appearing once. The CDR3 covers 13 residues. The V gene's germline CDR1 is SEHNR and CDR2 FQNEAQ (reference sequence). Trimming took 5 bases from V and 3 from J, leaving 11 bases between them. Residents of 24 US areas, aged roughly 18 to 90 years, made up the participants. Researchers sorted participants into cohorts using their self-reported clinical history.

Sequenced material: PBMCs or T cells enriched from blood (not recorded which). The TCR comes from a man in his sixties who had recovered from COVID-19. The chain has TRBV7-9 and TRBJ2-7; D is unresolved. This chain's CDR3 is CASSPTVDYEQYF. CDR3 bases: TGTGCCAGCAGCCCAACAGTAGACTACGAGCAGTACTTC. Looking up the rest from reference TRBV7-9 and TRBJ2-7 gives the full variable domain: DTGVSQNPRHKITKRGQNVTFRCDPISEHNRLYWYRQTLGQGPEFLTYFQNEAQLEKSRLLSDRFSAERPKGSFSTLEIQRTEQGDSAMYLCASSPTVDYEQYFGPGTRLTVT.